This TCR beta chain appears in the sequencing data of a study of shared clonotypes between healthy human individuals (dated by TCRdb to the early 2020s). Background on the whole study: The cohort included a few men and a couple of women between 18 and 49 years of age. Per donor, leukapheresis produced somewhere between about 0.94 and 9.5 billion PBMCs. For each donor, CD4 naive and CD4 memory were each run on three plates, CD8 naive on two plates, and CD8 memory on one plate. The study deeply sequenced blood TCR repertoires of 5 or 6 healthy adults to estimate repertoire size and the extent of clonotype sharing between individuals. Different laboratories and diverse techniques were used to prepare libraries and sequence TCR repertoires, to increase sequencing depth and limit assay-specific biases. Study-wide conclusions, independent of this receptor: Sampling was restricted to blood, and TCR repertoires in tissues likely differ from the TCR repertoires found in blood. Pairwise subsampling led to the expectation that sequencing depth would affect the degree of clonotype sharing among donors. Even with the large sequencing depth, rarefaction of the sorted-subset datasets indicated that sequencing was incomplete. Compared with non-shared clonotypes, the clonotypes found in all four sorted-subset donors had higher generation probabilities. The small number of donors limited the genetic and exposure-history diversity represented. Naive subsets generally had larger estimated clonotype richness than memory subsets did. When a few donors were compared, the shared fraction of clonotypes was 5% to 6.5% for naive CD4, about 4% for naive CD8, 2% to 2.5% for memory CD4, and 0.3% to 0.5% for memory CD8.

The donors were healthy, HIV-negative adults who had no recently reported acute infections or vaccinations. Every donor was a Caucasian adult living in Nashville, Tennessee, USA. CD4+ T cells were enriched by magnetic negative selection, after which naive cells were positively selected on CD45RA and the negative fraction was taken as the memory subset. Blood was obtained by leukapheresis, after which PBMCs were separated by Ficoll-Histopaque density gradient centrifugation and cryopreserved in liquid nitrogen vapor phase. Purity and quantity of every magnetically sorted T cell population were checked by analytical flow cytometry. From each sorted fraction, genomic DNA was isolated and quantified by UV absorbance on a Nanodrop 2000c. Of note for this clone: It lacks a known antigen. Base qualities are not provided; no much larger clone lies one nucleotide away.

As encoded in the germline V gene, CDR1 is MNHEY while CDR2 is SVGAGI. Relative to germline, V is 6 bases shorter and J is 1 base shorter, with 9 bases between their ends. There are 13 amino acids in the CDR3, from cysteine to phenylalanine inclusive. The only DNA kept is the CDR3, 39 bases in frame from the first base. TCR CDR3 regions were amplified from genomic DNA by multiplex PCR using the deep immunoSEQ assay. For each cell subset, the extracted genomic DNA was distributed evenly across all wells of several immunoSEQ 96-well plates, and each plate served as one replicate. For sorted subsets, 150 to 250 ng genomic DNA, equal to tens of thousands of T cell genomes, was loaded into each replicate PCR. Purified libraries were quantified with a Qubit 3.0 fluorometer, sized on a Bioanalyzer 2100, and re-quantified with the KAPA Library Quantification kit. Every immunoSEQ 96-well plate was sequenced on a separate single-read 150-cycle Illumina NextSeq 550 flow cell. Per the source publication's procedure: Because the immunoSEQ output included only junctional sequences and no quality scores, the filtering could not be the same as the filtering used for full-length reads. Sequences were annotated with PyIR, a Python wrapper for IgBLAST v1.9, using IMGT germline references to assign V/J genes and CDR3. Any read was removed if the V/J assignment was weak (E-value above 1e-6), the CDR3 was missing, or the read contained stop codons, out-of-frame junctions, or ambiguous translated residues. V3J clonotypes were defined by identical inferred V gene, J gene, and CDR3 amino acid sequence. The percentage overlap between two repertoires was calculated by dividing the number of shared unique clonotypes by the size of the smaller repertoire. Richness of each repertoire was evaluated using RTK rarefaction, the Chao1 estimator, and Recon v2.1 estimates of unobserved clonotypes. Generation probabilities for all TCRbeta clonotypes obtained by the gDNA method from a handful of donors were computed using OLGA. The source is immuneACCESS, and TCRdb retained only in-frame sequences with V and J called. Part of the clones is not carried over; for the studies checked, unresolved V genes explain less than half of this, and the remainder is unexplained. V and J calls and clone size are those listed in that table; D and trimming were worked out from the DNA. Counted in this sample were some 1,100,000 clones; about 80% of them appeared once. The biggest ten clones account for 0.4% to 0.55% of the sample.

Sequencing was performed on memory CD4+ T cells from PBMCs. This specimen's cell subset or site label, interpreted: CD45RA-negative fraction. This receptor was taken from a man younger than 35 in good health. Some clones in this sample may be carry-over from other donors' samples. Recombination joined TRBV6-5 with TRBJ1-1; the D gene assignment is ambiguous. CDR3 sequence: CASRRGGNTEAFF. The nucleotides read TGTGCCAGCAGACGTGGAGGGAACACTGAAGCTTTCTTT.